The TCR beta chain described here comes from a study of T cell repertoires in cytomegalovirus infection. Overall study: CMV epitopes used comprised recently identified HLA-C-restricted ones and well-studied HLA-B-restricted ones. Public TCR beta signatures provided an indication of both CMV infection and a matching HLA type.

Study observations and caveats: HLA-C-restricted CMV clonotypes gave the most frequent clonotype in two of eight donors. Summed frequency of shared TCR beta families picked out CMV carriers who also had the relevant HLA.

Each CDR3 protein gets one entry after TCRdb re-called the reads with MiXCR. Here the sample spans roughly 120,000 distinct CDR3 sequences, around 30% being singletons. Germline-derived CDR1 and CDR2 are SGHVT and SQSDAQ. The CDR3 has 12 amino acids. Trimming removed 6 bases from V and 6 bases from J, with 8 bases in between. As concerns this clonotype: Antigen: not known.

The J gene is TRBJ1-4, the V gene TRBV7-4; no firm D call. The TCR sequence derives from a human donor in good health (CMV status not recorded). Some clones in this sample may be carry-over from other donors' samples. The specimen was CD8+ T cells from cultured PBMCs, collected from culture after CMV antigen stimulation. This CDR3 reads CASRGIDEKLFF. DNA of the CDR3: TGTGCCAGCAGAGGGATAGATGAAAAACTGTTTTTT.